These 16 T cell receptor beta chains came from one sample sequenced in a study of T cell repertoires in cytomegalovirus infection. TCRdb re-called the reads through MiXCR, storing one row per CDR3 protein. The data contain approximately 190,000 distinct CDR3 sequences, roughly 30% of them singletons. The source material was PBMCs. The receptors stem from a human donor in good health (CMV status not recorded). Some clones in this sample may be carry-over from other donors' samples.

The chain joins TRBV19 to TRBJ1-5, with no clear D. Trimming left V 6 bases short and J 5 bases short, with 11 bases between. The CDR3 runs 13 residues. Germline loops: CDR1 LNHDA, CDR2 SQIVND (reference sequence). The CDR3 reads CASRGGNHQPQHF. CDR3 DNA sequence: TGTGCCAGTAGAGGAGGAAACCATCAGCCCCAGCATTTT.

This clonotype was observed at least ten times. CDR3 bases: TGTGCCACTATGGGACCTAAGAATTCACCCCTCCACTTT. Its translation: CATMGPKNSPLHF. V and J are TRBV10-3 and TRBJ1-6, with D possibly being TRBD1 (5 bases). The CDR3 totals 13 residues. Germline V gives CDR1 ENHRY, CDR2 SYGVKD. Trimming took 10 bases from V and 7 from J, leaving 14 bases between them.

This clonotype was counted between two and nine times. The chain has TRBV5-6 and TRBJ2-7; D ambiguous. The germline V gene encodes CDR1 SGHDT and CDR2 YYEEEE. Trimming left V 4 bases short and J 1 base short, with 12 bases between. The CDR3 sequence is 14 residues long. In nucleotides, the CDR3 is TGTGCCAGCAGCCAAGATACAGATTCCTACGAGCAGTACTTC. This translates into CASSQDTDSYEQYF.

Notes on this clonotype: Possible read error: a much larger clone is one base away. The chain links TRBV7-2 to TRBJ2-1; the D gene is possibly TRBD2 (6 bases). CDR3 length equals 14 residues. V dropped 5 bases and J dropped 5 bases, with 13 bases sitting between them. The germline V gene encodes CDR1 SGHTA and CDR2 FQGNSA. The CDR3 is CASSPAGLNNEQFF. DNA for the CDR3: TGTGCCAGCAGCCCGGCGGGACTTAACAATGAGCAGTTCTTC.

This chain joins TRBV20-1 and TRBJ1-2, with D unclear. Trimming took off 0 bases at V and 1 base at J, with 12 bases between the two ends. Germline assignment: CDR1 DFQATT and CDR2 SNEGSKA (reference sequence). This CDR3 region has 15 residues. CDR3: CSARDRRMLNYGYTF. Here the CDR3 DNA reads TGCAGTGCTAGAGATCGAAGGATGCTTAACTATGGCTACACCTTC.

The chain has TRBV6-5 and TRBJ2-3; D gene unclear. The length of the CDR3 is 17 residues. With 7 bases removed from V and 0 bases from J, the gap between germline ends came to 20 bases. Germline-derived CDR1 and CDR2 are MNHEY and SVGAGI. The DNA of the CDR3 is TGTGCCAGCAAGGATTTACTGACGGTATCTAGCACAGATACGCAGTATTTT. Its protein is CASKDLLTVSSTDTQYF.

This clonotype was observed a handful of times. The gene calls are TRBV11-2 and TRBJ2-7; TRBD2 agrees at 10 bases. This CDR3 comprises 14 residues. V lost 4 bases, J lost 4 bases, and 4 bases stayed unmatched. Looked up from germline, CDR1 is SGHAT and CDR2 is FQNNGV. The CDR3 here is CASSYRLAGYEQYF. The CDR3 DNA sequence: TGTGCCAGCAGCTATCGACTAGCGGGTTACGAGCAGTACTTC.

This clonotype was seen more than once but under ten times. The chain couples TRBV5-4 to TRBJ2-7, with 8 bases that match TRBD1. The CDR3 loop spans 14 amino acids. The V and J ends lost 5 bases and 2 bases, in that order; junction bases with no gene match: 6. The V gene's germline CDR1 is SGHNT and CDR2 YYREEE (reference sequence). The CDR3, as DNA: TGTGCCAGCAGGTCCGGGACAGGCCCCTACGAGCAGTACTTC. Amino acid sequence: CASRSGTGPYEQYF.

The sample holds a few counts of this clonotype. The chain carries TRBV7-9 and TRBJ1-4; D unclear. CDR3 size: 16 residues. The germline V gene has CDR1 SEHNR and CDR2 FQNEAQ (reference sequence). The V end was cut by 5 bases, the J end by 2 bases, with 15 bases between. The CDR3 nucleotides are TGTGCCAGCAGCCCCGGTCTCGCCGGGACTAATGAAAAACTGTTTTTT. Translating it yields CASSPGLAGTNEKLFF.

This sequence joins TRBV10-3 and TRBJ2-7, with D uncertain. V was trimmed by 3 bases and J by 9 bases, leaving 12 bases between them. Per germline, CDR1 ENHRY and CDR2 SYGVKD. The CDR3 is 12 amino acids. The CDR3 here is CAISDGPRPQYF. CDR3 coding DNA: TGTGCCATCAGTGACGGCCCCCGGCCGCAGTACTTC.

This clonotype was seen more than once but under ten times. The CDR3 reads CASSSTGRYGYTF. CDR3 DNA sequence: TGTGCCAGCAGCTCGACAGGGCGCTATGGCTACACCTTC. The chain carries TRBV12-3 or TRBV12-4 and TRBJ1-2, with 7 bases matching TRBD1. V was clipped by 6 bases and J by 4 bases; unmatched bases: 5. The CDR3 sequence is 13 residues long.

Concerning this clonotype itself: At one end the junction does not follow the germline gene, possibly because of a read error. The chain is built from TRBV6-6 and TRBJ1-2; a possible D gene is TRBD1 (5 bases). Germline CDR1 MNHNY, CDR2 SVGAGI (reference sequence). This CDR3 contains 16 residues. CDR3 residues: CASSYSIRSGLYGYSF. In DNA, the CDR3 is TGTGCCAGCAGTTACTCAATTAGGTCAGGGCTCTATGGCTACTCCTTC.

This clonotype occurred a few times. The rearrangement links TRBV20-1 to TRBJ1-3; D may be TRBD1 (5 bases). CDR3 length: 14 amino acids. From germline, CDR1 is DFQATT and CDR2 SNEGSKA (reference sequence). Trimming took off 3 bases at V and 4 bases at J, with 13 bases between the two ends. The CDR3: CSASPTGPGNTIYF. The DNA for the CDR3 is TGCAGTGCTAGCCCGACGGGACCCGGAAACACCATATATTTT.

V usage is TRBV6-2 or TRBV6-3 and J usage is TRBJ2-1; 10 nucleotides match TRBD2. After removal of 6 bases from V and 7 bases from J, the junction contained 9 bases not matched to a gene. The germline V gene has CDR1 MNHEY and CDR2 SVGEGT. This CDR3 has 15 amino acids. The CDR3: CASRERGGRKNEQFF. The CDR3 bases are TGTGCCAGCAGAGAGCGGGGGGGGAGGAAAAATGAGCAGTTCTTC.

This clonotype was counted only a few times. The chain combines TRBV6-5 with TRBJ1-2, with 9 nucleotides matching TRBD1. This CDR3 has 16 residues. V lost 0 bases and J lost 6; bases outside the gene matches: 8. Germline CDR1 is MNHEY and CDR2 is SVGAGI. Here the CDR3 DNA reads TGTGCCAGCAGTTACTCTCGCCGGGACAGGGCACATGGCTACACCTTC. Protein product: CASSYSRRDRAHGYTF.

This clonotype was observed a handful of times. The chain recombines TRBV7-6 with TRBJ2-1, with 10 bases aligning to TRBD2. This CDR3 contains 18 residues. V dropped 1 base and J dropped 4; count of bases not matched to a gene: 10. Germline V CDR1 and CDR2: SGHVS, FNYEAQ. CDR3 residues: CASSLEALAGALYNEQFF. The DNA for the CDR3 is TGTGCCAGCAGCTTAGAGGCGCTAGCGGGGGCACTTTACAATGAGCAGTTCTTC. Full variable domain (rest looked up from reference TRBV7-6 and TRBJ2-1): GAGVSQSPRYKVTKRGQDVALRCDPISGHVSLYWYRQALGQGPEFLTYFNYEAQQDKSGLPNDRFSAERPEGSISTLTIQRTEQRDSAMYRCASSLEALAGALYNEQFFGPGTRLTVL.